The next 18 T cell receptor beta chains were all read from a single sample in a study of blood T cell repertoires in COVID-19 (dated by TCRdb to about 2020). Library generation was performed with the immunoSEQ multiplex PCR assay. Entries here come from immuneACCESS through TCRdb and include only in-frame sequences with V and J called. Some clones fail to appear in such tables; in the studies checked, an unresolved V gene covers under half of the shortfall, and the cause of the remainder is unknown. Present in this sample are some 220,000 clones, approximately 83% of which were seen just once. More than 5.5% of the sample comes from the top ten. Sequencing used peripheral blood. The receptors here all came from a human donor in a cohort sampled during active COVID-19.

This clone was observed a handful of times. V usage is TRBV7-9 and J usage is TRBJ1-1; maybe TRBD1 (5 bases). The CDR3 loop spans 18 amino acids. The ends were cut back, 1 base at V and 3 bases at J, with 21 bases in the middle. Germline-derived CDR1 and CDR2 are SEHNR and FQNEAQ (reference sequence). Here the CDR3 DNA reads TGTGCCAGCAGCTTAGAATCTCAGGGCAGGCCCCCGGACACTGAAGCTTTCTTT. This encodes CASSLESQGRPPDTEAFF.

V and J are TRBV10-2 and TRBJ2-5; 8 bases fit TRBD2. Looked up from germline, CDR1 is WSHSY and CDR2 is SAAADI. Trimming cost V 6 bases and J 3 bases; bases outside gene matches: 6. This CDR3 spans 14 amino acids. In DNA form, the CDR3 reads TGCGCCAGCAGCGTACTAGCGGTGAAAGAGACCCAGTACTTC. Translation: CASSVLAVKETQYF.

V usage is TRBV30 and J usage is TRBJ2-1; the D is unclear. Per germline, CDR1 GTSNPN and CDR2 SVGIG (reference sequence). The CDR3 runs 11 residues. V lost 1 base to trimming and J lost 7 bases, with 5 bases between them. For the CDR3, the DNA is TGTGCCTGGAGTGCCCTAAATGAGCAGTTCTTC. It translates to CAWSALNEQFF.

V is TRBV28 and J is TRBJ1-2; 8 nucleotides match TRBD1. Per the germline V gene, CDR1 is MDHEN and CDR2 is SYDVKM. The CDR3 sequence is 16 residues long. Trimming at V came to 6 bases and at J to 3 bases, leaving 12 bases not matched to a gene. CDR3 bases: TGTGCCAGCAGCCTAGGCGCAGGGGGCGACGACTATGGCTACACCTTC. Protein product: CASSLGAGGDDYGYTF.

This rearrangement joins TRBV5-8 to TRBJ2-5; 8 bases map to TRBD2. CDR3 length equals 14 residues. V dropped 3 bases and J dropped 5; count of bases not matched to a gene: 6. CDR1 is SGHTS, CDR2 YDEGEE, per germline. CDR3 sequence (DNA): TGTGCCAGCAGCTCTACGGGAGGGCCTGAGACCCAGTACTTC. It encodes CASSSTGGPETQYF. Looking up the rest from reference TRBV5-8 and TRBJ2-5 gives the full variable domain: EAGVTQSPTHLIKTRGQQATLRCSPISGHTSVYWYQQALGLGLQFLLWYDEGEERNRGNFPPRFSGRQFPNYSSELNVNALELEDSALYLCASSSTGGPETQYFGPGTRLLVL.

This clone came up once. The rearrangement joins TRBV6-5 to TRBJ2-1, with 8 bases fitting TRBD2. J lost 5 bases, V lost 5 bases, and 8 bases had no gene match. The CDR3 runs 15 residues. The germline V gene has CDR1 MNHEY and CDR2 SVGAGI. CDR3 amino acids: CASSTLGGVNNEQFF. As DNA, the CDR3 is TGTGCCAGCAGTACCCTCGGGGGGGTCAACAATGAGCAGTTCTTC.

V and J are TRBV13 and TRBJ2-3; perhaps TRBD2 as D (5 bases). Per the germline V gene, CDR1 is PRHDT and CDR2 is FYEKMQ (reference sequence). CDR3 size: 14 residues. V shed 3 bases and J shed 1 base, with 8 bases lying between them. The CDR3 protein is CASSLVGGTDTQYF. Here the CDR3 DNA reads TGTGCCAGCAGCTTGGTCGGGGGCACAGATACGCAGTATTTT. Full variable domain (outside the CDR3, taken from reference TRBV13 and TRBJ2-3): AAGVIQSPRHLIKEKRETATLKCYPIPRHDTVYWYQQGPGQDPQFLISFYEKMQSDKGSIPDRFSAQQFSDYHSELNMSSLELGDSALYFCASSLVGGTDTQYFGPGTRLTVL.

The chain employs TRBV18 and TRBJ2-1; D is unclear. V lost 6 bases and J 10 bases, leaving 10 bases between the germline ends. This CDR3 comprises 11 residues. Looked up from germline, CDR1 is KGHSH and CDR2 is LQKENI. DNA for the CDR3: TGTGCCAGCTCGCCGAATGAGGAGCAGTTCTTC. Its translation is CASSPNEEQFF.

The V and J genes are TRBV5-1 and TRBJ2-1; 7 nucleotides agree with TRBD1. Germline V lookup: CDR1 SGHRS, CDR2 YFSETQ. This CDR3 contains 12 residues. With V trimmed by 3 bases and J by 10 bases, 4 bases remained unmatched. The CDR3: CASSSPGQEQFF. CDR3 nucleotide sequence: TGCGCCAGCAGCTCTCCGGGACAGGAGCAGTTCTTC.

This chain joins TRBV5-4 and TRBJ1-1; D perhaps matches TRBD1 (5 bases). Trimming removed 0 bases at V and 5 bases at J, with 14 bases between. Germline CDR1 reads SGHNT; CDR2 reads YYREEE (reference sequence). This CDR3 comprises 15 residues. As DNA, the CDR3 is TGTGCCAGCAGCTTGGCCCTGGGGCGGCAGACTGAAGCTTTCTTT. It specifies CASSLALGRQTEAFF.

This CDR3 reads CATRTGPPGANVLTF. In nucleotides, the CDR3 is TGCGCTACCCGGACAGGGCCGCCTGGGGCCAACGTCCTGACTTTC. V and J are TRBV5-1 and TRBJ2-6, with 8 bases that match TRBD1. Germline assignment: CDR1 SGHRS and CDR2 YFSETQ. The CDR3 sequence is 15 residues long.

This clone was observed once. One junction end does not reproduce the germline sequence, and a read error may be involved. The V gene is TRBV2, the J gene TRBJ2-5, with TRBD2 identical over 11 bases. The CDR3 loop spans 13 amino acids. CDR1 and CDR2 (germline): SNHLY, FYNNEI. The CDR3 DNA sequence: TGTGCCAGCAGTGATCCTAGCGGGGGGCCCCGGCACTTC. Translated: CASSDPSGGPRHF.

This chain links TRBV4-1 with TRBJ2-2, with D perhaps matching TRBD2 (6 bases). V shed 0 bases and J shed 5 bases, with 16 bases lying between them. CDR1 MGHRA and CDR2 YSYEKL come from the germline V gene. The CDR3 runs 17 residues. CDR3 amino acids: CASSQDPSGDRTGELFF. CDR3 coding DNA: TGCGCCAGCAGCCAAGATCCTTCGGGGGATCGGACCGGGGAGCTGTTTTTT.

The rearrangement links TRBV28 to TRBJ1-1, with no clear D. Germline assignment: CDR1 MDHEN and CDR2 SYDVKM. Trimming shortened V by 7 bases and J by 8 bases, and 11 bases separated the two germline ends. There are 11 residues in the CDR3. CDR3 in amino acids: CASNLGREAFF. As DNA, the CDR3 is TGTGCCAGCAACCTAGGGAGAGAAGCTTTCTTT.

The chain combines TRBV7-2 with TRBJ1-2; tentatively, D is TRBD1 (5 bases). In germline, CDR1 is SGHTA, CDR2 FQGNSA. Trimming removed 4 bases at V and 3 bases at J, with 15 bases between. The CDR3 is made up of 15 amino acids. The CDR3 region is CASSWRDFGDYGYTF. In DNA, the CDR3 is TGTGCCAGCAGCTGGCGGGACTTCGGGGACTATGGCTACACCTTC.

V is TRBV3-1 (or the pseudogene TRBV3-2) and J is TRBJ2-5; 7 nucleotides line up with TRBD1. The trim removed 0 bases at V and 9 bases at J, leaving 10 bases unmatched. The CDR3 runs 15 residues. Germline values: CDR1 LGHDT, CDR2 YNNKEL (reference sequence). The DNA of the CDR3 is TGTGCCAGCAGCCAAGATACGAGACAGGGCTTGGCCCAGTACTTC. Its translation is CASSQDTRQGLAQYF.

As concerns this clone: This sample includes further DNA sequences coding for the same CDR3. This chain connects TRBV27 to TRBJ1-1; 12 bases line up with TRBD1. V lost 5 bases, J lost 5 bases, and 9 bases stayed unmatched. Looked up from germline, CDR1 is MNHEY and CDR2 is SMNVEV (reference sequence). The CDR3 totals 16 residues. CDR3 amino acids: CASSTRDRGLRTEAFF. The CDR3 nucleotides read TGTGCCAGCAGTACCCGGGACAGGGGGCTAAGGACTGAAGCTTTCTTT.

The chain couples TRBV5-1 to TRBJ1-2; 8 nucleotides agree with TRBD1. J lost 8 bases, V lost 1 base, and 10 bases had no gene match. Germline lookup yields CDR1 SGHRS and CDR2 YFSETQ. This CDR3 has 15 residues. The CDR3 protein is CASSLMSQGVAGYTF. The CDR3 nucleotides are TGCGCCAGCAGCTTGATGTCACAGGGGGTAGCGGGCTACACCTTC. The variable domain in full, with the rest retrieved from reference TRBV5-1 and TRBJ1-2, is KAGVTQTPRYLIKTRGQQVTLSCSPISGHRSVSWYQQTPGQGLQFLFEYFSETQRNKGNFPGRFSGRQFSNSRSEMNVSTLELGDSALYLCASSLMSQGVAGYTFGSGTRLTVV.